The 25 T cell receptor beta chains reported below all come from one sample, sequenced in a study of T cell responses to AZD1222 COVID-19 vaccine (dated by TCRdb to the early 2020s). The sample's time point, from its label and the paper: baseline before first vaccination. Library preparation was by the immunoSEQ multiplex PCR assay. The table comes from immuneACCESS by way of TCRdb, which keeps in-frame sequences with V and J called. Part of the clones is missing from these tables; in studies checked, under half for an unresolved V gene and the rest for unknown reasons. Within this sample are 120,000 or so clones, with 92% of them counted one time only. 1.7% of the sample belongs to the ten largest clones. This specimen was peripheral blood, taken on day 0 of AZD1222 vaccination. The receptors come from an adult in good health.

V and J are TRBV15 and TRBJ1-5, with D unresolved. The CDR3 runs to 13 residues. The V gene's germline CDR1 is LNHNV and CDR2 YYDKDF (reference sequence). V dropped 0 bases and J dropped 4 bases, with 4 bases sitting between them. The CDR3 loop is CATSRDRNQPQHF. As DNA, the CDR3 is TGTGCCACCAGCAGAGATCGGAATCAGCCCCAGCATTTT.

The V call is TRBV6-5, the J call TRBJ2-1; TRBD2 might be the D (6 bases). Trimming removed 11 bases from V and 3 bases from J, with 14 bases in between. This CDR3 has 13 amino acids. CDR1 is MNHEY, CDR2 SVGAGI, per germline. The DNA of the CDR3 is TGTGCCGGCGGACGGGAGAGCTACAATGAGCAGTTCTTC. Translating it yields CAGGRESYNEQFF.

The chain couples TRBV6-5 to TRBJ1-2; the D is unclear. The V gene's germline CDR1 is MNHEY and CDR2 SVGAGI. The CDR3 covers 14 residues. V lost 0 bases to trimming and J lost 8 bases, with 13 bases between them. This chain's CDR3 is CASSYSTEGYGYTF. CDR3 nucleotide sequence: TGTGCCAGCAGTTACTCGACCGAGGGATACGGCTACACCTTC.

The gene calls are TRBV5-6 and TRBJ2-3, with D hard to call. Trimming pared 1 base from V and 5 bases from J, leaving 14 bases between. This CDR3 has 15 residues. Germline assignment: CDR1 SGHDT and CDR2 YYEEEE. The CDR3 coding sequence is TGTGCCAGCAGCTTGCCGCCTCGGTTCGGAGATACGCAGTATTTT. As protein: CASSLPPRFGDTQYF.

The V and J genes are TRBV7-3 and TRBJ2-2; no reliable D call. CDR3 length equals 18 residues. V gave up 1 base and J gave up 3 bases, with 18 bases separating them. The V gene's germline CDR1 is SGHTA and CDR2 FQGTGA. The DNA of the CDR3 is TGTGCCAGCAGCTTAATGATGGCCGGGTCGGCTTACACCGGGGAGCTGTTTTTT. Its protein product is CASSLMMAGSAYTGELFF.

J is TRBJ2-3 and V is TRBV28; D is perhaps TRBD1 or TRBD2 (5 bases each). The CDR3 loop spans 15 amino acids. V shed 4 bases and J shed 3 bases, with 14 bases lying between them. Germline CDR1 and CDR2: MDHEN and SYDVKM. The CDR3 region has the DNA TGTGCCAGCAGTTCCTCCGGGACGGCTACAGATACGCAGTATTTT. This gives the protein CASSSSGTATDTQYF.

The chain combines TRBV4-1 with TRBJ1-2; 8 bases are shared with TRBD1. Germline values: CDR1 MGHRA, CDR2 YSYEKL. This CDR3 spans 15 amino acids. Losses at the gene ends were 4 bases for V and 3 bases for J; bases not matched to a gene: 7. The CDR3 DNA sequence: TGCGCCAGCAGCCCGCGACAGGGGTTCGACTATGGCTACACCTTC. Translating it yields CASSPRQGFDYGYTF.

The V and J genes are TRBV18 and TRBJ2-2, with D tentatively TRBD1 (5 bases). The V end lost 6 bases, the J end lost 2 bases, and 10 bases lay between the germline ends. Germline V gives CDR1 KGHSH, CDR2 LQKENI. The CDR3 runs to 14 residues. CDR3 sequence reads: CASSVTVNTGELFF. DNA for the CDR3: TGTGCCAGCTCCGTGACAGTAAACACCGGGGAGCTGTTTTTT.

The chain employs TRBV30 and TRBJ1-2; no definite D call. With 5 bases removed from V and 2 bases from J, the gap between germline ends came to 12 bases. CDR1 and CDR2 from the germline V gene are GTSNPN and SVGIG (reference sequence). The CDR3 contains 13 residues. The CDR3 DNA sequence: TGTGCCTGGGGACCAGGACGGAACTATGGCTACACCTTC. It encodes CAWGPGRNYGYTF. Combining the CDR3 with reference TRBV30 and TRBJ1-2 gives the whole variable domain SQTIHQWPATLVQPVGSPLSLECTVEGTSNPNLYWYRQAAGRGLQLLFYSVGIGQISSEVPQNLSASRPQDRQFILSSKKLLLSDSGFYLCAWGPGRNYGYTFGSGTRLTVV.

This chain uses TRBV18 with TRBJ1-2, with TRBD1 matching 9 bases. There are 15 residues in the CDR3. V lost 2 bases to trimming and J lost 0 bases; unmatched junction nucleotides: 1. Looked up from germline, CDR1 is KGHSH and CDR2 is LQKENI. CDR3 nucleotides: TGTGCCAGCTCACCAGGACAGGGGTCTAACTATGGCTACACCTTC. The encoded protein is CASSPGQGSNYGYTF.

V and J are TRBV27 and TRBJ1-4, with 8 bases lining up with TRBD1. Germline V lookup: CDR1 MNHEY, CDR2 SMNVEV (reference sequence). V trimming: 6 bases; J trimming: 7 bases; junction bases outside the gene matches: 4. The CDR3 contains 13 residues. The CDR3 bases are TGTGCCAGCAGGGGGACAGGTCGTGAAAAACTGTTTTTT. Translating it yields CASRGTGREKLFF.

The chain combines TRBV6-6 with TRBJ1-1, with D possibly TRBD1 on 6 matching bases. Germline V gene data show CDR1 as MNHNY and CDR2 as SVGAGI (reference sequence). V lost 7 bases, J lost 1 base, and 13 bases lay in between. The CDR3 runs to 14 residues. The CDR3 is CASNPSDRNTEAFF. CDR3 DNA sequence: TGTGCCAGCAACCCTTCGGACAGGAACACTGAAGCTTTCTTT.

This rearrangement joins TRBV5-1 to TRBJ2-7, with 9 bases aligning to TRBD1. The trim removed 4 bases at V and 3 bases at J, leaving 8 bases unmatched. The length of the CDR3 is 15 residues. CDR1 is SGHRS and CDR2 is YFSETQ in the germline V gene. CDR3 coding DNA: TGCGCCAGCAGCATGGCCGGGACAGGGTACTACGAGCAGTACTTC. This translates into CASSMAGTGYYEQYF. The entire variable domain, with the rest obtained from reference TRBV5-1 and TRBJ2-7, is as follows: KAGVTQTPRYLIKTRGQQVTLSCSPISGHRSVSWYQQTPGQGLQFLFEYFSETQRNKGNFPGRFSGRQFSNSRSEMNVSTLELGDSALYLCASSMAGTGYYEQYFGPGTRLTVT.

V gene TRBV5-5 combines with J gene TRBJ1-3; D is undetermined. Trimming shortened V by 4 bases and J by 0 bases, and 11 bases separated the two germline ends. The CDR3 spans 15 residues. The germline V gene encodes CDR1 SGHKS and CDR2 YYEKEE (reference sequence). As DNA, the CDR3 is TGTGCCAGCAGCAACTATTTAATCTCTGGAAACACCATATATTTT. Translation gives CASSNYLISGNTIYF.

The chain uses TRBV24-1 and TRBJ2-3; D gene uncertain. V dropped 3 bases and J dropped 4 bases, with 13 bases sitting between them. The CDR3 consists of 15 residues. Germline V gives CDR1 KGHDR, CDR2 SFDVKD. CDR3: CATSDGPLQPDTQYF. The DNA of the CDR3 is TGTGCCACCAGTGATGGCCCGCTACAGCCAGATACGCAGTATTTT.

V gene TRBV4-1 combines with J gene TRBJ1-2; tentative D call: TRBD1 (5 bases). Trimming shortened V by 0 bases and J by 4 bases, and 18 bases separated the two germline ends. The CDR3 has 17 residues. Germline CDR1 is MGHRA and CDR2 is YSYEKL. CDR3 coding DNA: TGCGCCAGCAGCCAAGAGTTTGGGCAGGGTGACATCTATGGCTACACCTTC. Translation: CASSQEFGQGDIYGYTF.

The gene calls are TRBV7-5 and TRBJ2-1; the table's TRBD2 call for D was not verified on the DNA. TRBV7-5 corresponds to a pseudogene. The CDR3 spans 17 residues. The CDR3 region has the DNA TGTGCCAGAAGCCCCCCGGCTAGCGGGAGCACCCAAGCTGAGCAGTTCTTC. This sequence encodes CARSPPASGSTQAEQFF.

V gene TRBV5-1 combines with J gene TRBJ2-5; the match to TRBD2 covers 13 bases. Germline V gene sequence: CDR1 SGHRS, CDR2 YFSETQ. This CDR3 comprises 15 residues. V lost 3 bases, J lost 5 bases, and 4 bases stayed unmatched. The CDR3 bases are TGCGCCAGCAGCTCGGGACTAGCGGGAACGGAGACCCAGTACTTC. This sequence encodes CASSSGLAGTETQYF.

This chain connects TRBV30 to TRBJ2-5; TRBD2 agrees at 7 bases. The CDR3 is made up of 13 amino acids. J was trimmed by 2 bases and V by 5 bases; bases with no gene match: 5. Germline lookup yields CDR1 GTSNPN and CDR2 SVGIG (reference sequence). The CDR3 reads CAWAPGGQETQYF. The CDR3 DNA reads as TGTGCCTGGGCCCCGGGGGGACAAGAGACCCAGTACTTC.

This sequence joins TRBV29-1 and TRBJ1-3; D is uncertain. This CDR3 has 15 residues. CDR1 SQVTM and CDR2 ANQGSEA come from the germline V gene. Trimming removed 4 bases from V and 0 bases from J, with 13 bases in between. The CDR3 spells CSVVRDNYSGNTIYF. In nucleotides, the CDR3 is TGCAGCGTTGTTCGTGACAACTACTCTGGAAACACCATATATTTT.

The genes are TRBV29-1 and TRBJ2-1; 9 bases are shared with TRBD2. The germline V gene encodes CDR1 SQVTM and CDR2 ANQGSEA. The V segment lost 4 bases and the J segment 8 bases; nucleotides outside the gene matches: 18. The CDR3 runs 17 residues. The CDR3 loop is CSVGGATGTSIFDEQFF. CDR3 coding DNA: TGCAGCGTTGGGGGGGCAACCGGGACTAGCATTTTCGATGAGCAGTTCTTC.

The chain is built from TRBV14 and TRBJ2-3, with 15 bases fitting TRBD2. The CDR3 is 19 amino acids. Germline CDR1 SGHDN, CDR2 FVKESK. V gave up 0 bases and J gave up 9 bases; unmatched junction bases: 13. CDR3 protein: CASSQDFGLAGGRSWTQYF. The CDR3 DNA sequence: TGTGCCAGCAGCCAAGATTTCGGACTAGCGGGGGGGAGATCTTGGACGCAGTATTTT. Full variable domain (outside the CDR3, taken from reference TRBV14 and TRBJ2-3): EAGVTQFPSHSVIEKGQTVTLRCDPISGHDNLYWYRRVMGKEIKFLLHFVKESKQDESGMPNNRFLAERTGGTYSTLKVQPAELEDSGVYFCASSQDFGLAGGRSWTQYFGPGTRLTVL.

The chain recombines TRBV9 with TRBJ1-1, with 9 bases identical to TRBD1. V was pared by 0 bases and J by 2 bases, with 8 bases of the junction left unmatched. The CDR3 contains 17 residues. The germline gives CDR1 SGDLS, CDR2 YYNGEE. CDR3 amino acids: CASSVDPGTGINTEAFF. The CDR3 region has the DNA TGTGCCAGCAGCGTAGATCCCGGGACAGGGATTAACACTGAAGCTTTCTTT.

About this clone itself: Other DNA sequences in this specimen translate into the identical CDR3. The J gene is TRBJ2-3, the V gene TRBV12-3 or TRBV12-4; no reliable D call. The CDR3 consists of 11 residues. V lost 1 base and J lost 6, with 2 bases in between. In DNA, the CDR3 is TGTGCCAGCAGTTTAGGGGATACGCAGTATTTT. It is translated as CASSLGDTQYF.

CDR3 sequence: CASSLSGGHTGELFF. For the CDR3, the DNA is TGTGCCAGCTCTTTATCCGGGGGGCATACCGGGGAGCTGTTTTTT. The chain carries TRBV2 and TRBJ2-2, with D possibly TRBD2 on 7 matching bases. Germline lookup yields CDR1 SNHLY and CDR2 FYNNEI. The germline V and J ends were trimmed by 8 bases and 5 bases, with 18 bases remaining between them. There are 15 residues in the CDR3.